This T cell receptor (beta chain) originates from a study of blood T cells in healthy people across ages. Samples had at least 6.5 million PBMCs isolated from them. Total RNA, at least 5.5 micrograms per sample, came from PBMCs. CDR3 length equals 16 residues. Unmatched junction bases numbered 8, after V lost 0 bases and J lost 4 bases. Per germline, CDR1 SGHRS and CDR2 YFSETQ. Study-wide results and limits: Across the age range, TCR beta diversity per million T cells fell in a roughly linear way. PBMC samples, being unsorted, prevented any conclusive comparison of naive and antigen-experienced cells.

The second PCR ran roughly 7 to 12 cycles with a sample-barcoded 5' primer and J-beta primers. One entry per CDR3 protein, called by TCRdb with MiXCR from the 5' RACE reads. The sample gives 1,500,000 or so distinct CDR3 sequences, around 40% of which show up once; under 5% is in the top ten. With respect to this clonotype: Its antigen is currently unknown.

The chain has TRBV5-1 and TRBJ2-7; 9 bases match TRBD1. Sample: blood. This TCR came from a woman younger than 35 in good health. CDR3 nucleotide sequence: TGCGCCAGCAGCTTGGCCACCGGGACAGGGCTTTACGAGCAGTACTTC. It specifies CASSLATGTGLYEQYF. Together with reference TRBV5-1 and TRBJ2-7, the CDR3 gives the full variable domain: KAGVTQTPRYLIKTRGQQVTLSCSPISGHRSVSWYQQTPGQGLQFLFEYFSETQRNKGNFPGRFSGRQFSNSRSEMNVSTLELGDSALYLCASSLATGTGLYEQYFGPGTRLTVT.